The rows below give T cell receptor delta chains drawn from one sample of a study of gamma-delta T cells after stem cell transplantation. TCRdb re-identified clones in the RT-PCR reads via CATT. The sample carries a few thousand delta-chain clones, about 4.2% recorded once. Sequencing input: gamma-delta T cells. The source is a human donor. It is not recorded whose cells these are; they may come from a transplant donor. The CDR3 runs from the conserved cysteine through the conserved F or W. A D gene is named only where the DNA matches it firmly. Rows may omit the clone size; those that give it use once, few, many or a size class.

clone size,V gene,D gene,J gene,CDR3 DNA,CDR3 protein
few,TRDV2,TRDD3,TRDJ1,TGTGCCTGTGACCGCCTACTGGGGCACCAGAACACCGATAAACTCATCTTT,CACDRLLGHQNTDKLIF
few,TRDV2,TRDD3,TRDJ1,TGTGCCTGTGACACACTGGGGGCCACGTACACCGATAAACTCATCTTT,CACDTLGATYTDKLIF
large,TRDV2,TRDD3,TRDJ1,TGTGCCTGTGATTCCTTACTGGGGGGATGGGACACCGATAAACTCATCTTT,CACDSLLGGWDTDKLIF
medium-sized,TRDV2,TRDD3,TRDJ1,TGTGCCTGTGATTTACTGGGGGATACTCCCGGAGCCGATAAACTCATCTTT,CACDLLGDTPGADKLIF
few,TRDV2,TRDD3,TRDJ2,TGTGCCTGTGACACCGTCGATACTGGGGGATATACCCATTTGACAGCACAACTCTTCTTT,CACDTVDTGGYTHLTAQLFF
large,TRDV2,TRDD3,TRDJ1,TGTGCCTGTGACACCCTTTCCCCTCCTACTGGGGGATACTCGGACACCGATAAACTCATCTTT,CACDTLSPPTGGYSDTDKLIF
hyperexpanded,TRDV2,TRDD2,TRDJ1,TGTGCCTGTGACTCCCTTCCTACTGAACTGGGGTCCAACACCGATAAACTCATCTTT,CACDSLPTELGSNTDKLIF
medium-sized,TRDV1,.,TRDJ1,TGTGCTCTTGGGGAGCCTTCCTACGTGGGGGATAGGAGGCCCGTTCGATACTGGGATAAACTCATCTTT,CALGEPSYVGDRRPVRYWDKLIF
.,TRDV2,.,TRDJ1,TGTGCCTGTGACAGCATTGGGGACCACACCGATAAACTCATCTTT,CACDSIGDHTDKLIF
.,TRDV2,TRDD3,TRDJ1,TGCGCCTGTGACCCCTTATCTACGGTACTGGGGGGATTTCCCTCTTACACCGATAAACTCATCTTT,CACDPLSTVLGGFPSYTDKLIF
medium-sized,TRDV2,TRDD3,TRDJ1,TGTGCCTGCGAATTACTGGGGGTTCCCACCGATAAACTCATCTTT,CACELLGVPTDKLIF
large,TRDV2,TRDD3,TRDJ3,TGTGCCTGTGACATCGTGTTGACTGGGGGATACCCTGTGGGCTCCTGGGACACCCGACAGATGTTTTTC,CACDIVLTGGYPVGSWDTRQMFF
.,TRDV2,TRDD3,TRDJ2,TGTGCCTGTGACGGCCTTCCTCCGACATTACTGGGGGATACGGCTTTGACAGCACAACTCTTCTTT,CACDGLPPTLLGDTALTAQLFF
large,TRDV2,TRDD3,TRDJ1,TGTGCCTGTGACCTACTGGGGGATGACACCGATAAACTCATCTTT,CACDLLGDDTDKLIF
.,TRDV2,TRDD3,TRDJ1,TGTGCCTGTGACACCCTCCTACTGGGGGATACCTACACCGATAAACTCATCTTT,CACDTLLLGDTYTDKLIF
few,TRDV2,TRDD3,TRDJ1,TGTGCCTGTGACACCGTTCTACTGGGGGATACACAGACTTACACCGATACACTCATCTTT,CACDTVLLGDTQTYTDTLIF
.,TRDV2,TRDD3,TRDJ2,TGTGCCTGTGAACCACTGGGGGATACGCGGGGTGTGACAGCACAACTCTTCTTT,CACEPLGDTRGVTAQLFF
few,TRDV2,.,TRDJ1,TGTGCCTGTGACACCGTGGGGGCTCAGTACACCGATAAACTCATCTTT,CACDTVGAQYTDKLIF
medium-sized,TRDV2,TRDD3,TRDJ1,TGTGCCTGTGACACGGTCCTAACTGGGGGATACCAGTACACCGATAAACTCATCTTT,CACDTVLTGGYQYTDKLIF
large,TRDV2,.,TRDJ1,TGTGCCTGTGACTCCCTAAGTACTGGGAACACCGATAAACTCATCTTT,CACDSLSTGNTDKLIF
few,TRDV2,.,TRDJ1,TGTGCCTGTGACACCGCCGCGGGACGCCGGTATACCGATAAACTCATCTTT,CACDTAAGRRYTDKLIF
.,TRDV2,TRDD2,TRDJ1,TGTGCCTGTGACTTACTACGTGCCCTTCCTACGGTGGCTCTGGGGGTGGACGCCGATAAACTCATCTTT,CACDLLRALPTVALGVDADKLIF
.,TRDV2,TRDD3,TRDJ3,TGTGCCTGTGACACTGGGGGATTCTCTCGCTCCTGGGACACCCGACAGATGTTTTTC,CACDTGGFSRSWDTRQMFF
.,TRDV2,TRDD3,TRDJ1,TGTGCCTGTGACAAGTTGGGGGATACCCTTACCGATAAACTCATCTTT,CACDKLGDTLTDKLIF
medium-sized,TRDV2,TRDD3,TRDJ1,TGTGCCTGTGATTTACTGGGGGCCGCCCACACCGATAAACTCATCTTT,CACDLLGAAHTDKLIF
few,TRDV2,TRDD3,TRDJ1,TGTGCCTGTGACCATATACTGGGGGATACCGGCCCGAGGAGCACCGATAAACTCATCTTT,CACDHILGDTGPRSTDKLIF
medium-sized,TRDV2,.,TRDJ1,TGTGCCTGTGACATCCTACTGGGGAATACGCGGCCAAACAACGATAAACTCATCTTT,CACDILLGNTRPNNDKLIF
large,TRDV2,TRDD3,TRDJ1,TGTGCCTGTCAAGAGCTGGGGGATTCCGATAAACTCATCTTT,CACQELGDSDKLIF
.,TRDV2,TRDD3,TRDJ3,TGTGCCTGTGACCCCGTACTGGGGGATACCTCCTGGGACACCCGACAGATGTTTTTC,CACDPVLGDTSWDTRQMFF
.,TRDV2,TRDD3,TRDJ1,TGTGCCTGTGACACCATCAGCCGTACTGGGGGATACACCGATAAACTCATCTTT,CACDTISRTGGYTDKLIF
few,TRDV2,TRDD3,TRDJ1,TGTGCCTGTGACTCCATTCCCGCGGCTGTGGGATACGCAGGTCAGGGGTCCACCGATAAACTCATCTTT,CACDSIPAAVGYAGQGSTDKLIF
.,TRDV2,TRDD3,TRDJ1,TGTGCCTGTGACCTTTTAAGATCTCGAGTACTGGGGGATCCGCACCCTGCCACCGATAAACTCATCTTT,CACDLLRSRVLGDPHPATDKLIF
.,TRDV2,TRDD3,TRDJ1,TGTGCCTGTGACACACTGGGGGCTCAGTACACCGATAAACTCATCTTT,CACDTLGAQYTDKLIF
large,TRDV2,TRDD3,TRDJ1,TGTGCCTGTGACTCTCTACTGGGGACCTCCGATAAACTCATCTTT,CACDSLLGTSDKLIF
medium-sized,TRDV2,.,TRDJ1,TGTGCCTGTGATGGCATTGGGAGTAATCCTGCTTCAACCGATAAACTCATCTTT,CACDGIGSNPASTDKLIF
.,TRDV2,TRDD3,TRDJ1,TGTGCCTGTGATTTACTGGGGGCCCACACCGATAAACTCATCTTT,CACDLLGAHTDKLIF
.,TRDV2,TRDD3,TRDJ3,TGTGCCTGTGACACGTTGTTGGGGGATACGCGACCCTGGGACACCCGACAGATGTTTTTC,CACDTLLGDTRPWDTRQMFF
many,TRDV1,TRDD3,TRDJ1,TGTGCTCTTGGGGAACTAGGTCTGGGGGATACTTACTCCACCGATAAACTCATCTTT,CALGELGLGDTYSTDKLIF
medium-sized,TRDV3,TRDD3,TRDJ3,TGTGCCTTGAAAGCTACCTCCTTACAACTGGGGGATACATCAGCCTGGGACACCCGACAGATGTTTTTC,CALKATSLQLGDTSAWDTRQMFF
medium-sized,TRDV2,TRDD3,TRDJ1,TGTGCCTGTGACATCCTACTGGGGGATACGCGGCCAAACAACGATAAACTCATCTTT,CACDILLGDTRPNNDKLIF
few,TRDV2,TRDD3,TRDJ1,TGTGCCTGTGACTCCCTGGGGGATACCAACACCGATAAACTCATCTTT,CACDSLGDTNTDKLIF
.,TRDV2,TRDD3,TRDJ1,TGTGCCTGTGACCTTTTAAGATCTCGAGGACTGGGGGCTCAGTACACCGATAAACTCATCTTT,CACDLLRSRGLGAQYTDKLIF